The present T cell receptor (beta chain) was sequenced within a study of blood T cell repertoires in COVID-19. The overall study: Sample material is recorded as cDNA or gDNA derived from T cells, B-cell-depleted T cells, or PBMCs.

The CDR3 totals 14 residues. V gave up 0 bases and J gave up 5 bases, with 8 bases separating them. The germline V gene encodes CDR1 GTSNPN and CDR2 SVGIG (reference sequence). Original processing methods: Amplification of reference gene primers provided the estimated nucleated cell counts. TCRdb keeps only in-frame clones here, not all; method: immunoSEQ multiplex PCR. From that table come the V and J calls and clone size; the DNA was used to work out D and trimming. The sample shows 200,000 to 250,000 clones, around 86% of them seen only once. Recovery meant two consecutive negative NP/OP PCR tests, professional clearance, or resolved symptoms.

This receptor was identified in a woman in her forties or fifties who had recovered from COVID-19. This chain uses TRBV30 with TRBJ1-6; D is ambiguous. The sample taken for sequencing was PBMCs or T cells enriched from blood (not recorded which). DNA of the CDR3: TGTGCCTGGAGTGTACTAAGTGATAATTCACCCCTCCACTTT. Translation: CAWSVLSDNSPLHF.